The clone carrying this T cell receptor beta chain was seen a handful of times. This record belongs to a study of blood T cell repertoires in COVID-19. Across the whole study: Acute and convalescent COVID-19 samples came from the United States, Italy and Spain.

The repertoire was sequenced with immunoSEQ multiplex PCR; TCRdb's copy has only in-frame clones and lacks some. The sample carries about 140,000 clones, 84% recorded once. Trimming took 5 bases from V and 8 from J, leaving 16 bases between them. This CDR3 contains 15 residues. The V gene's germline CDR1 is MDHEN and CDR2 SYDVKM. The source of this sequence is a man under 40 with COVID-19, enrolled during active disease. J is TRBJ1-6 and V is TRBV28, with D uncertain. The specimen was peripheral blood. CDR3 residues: CASSTAGAGYSPLHF. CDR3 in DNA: TGTGCCAGCAGTACGGCGGGCGCTGGCTATTCACCCCTCCACTTT.